This TCR beta chain stems from a study of shared clonotypes between healthy human individuals. Background on the study: The donor group consisted of two women and three men, aged 18 to 49.

The repertoire was sequenced with immunoSEQ multiplex PCR; TCRdb's copy has only in-frame clones and lacks some. The data contain about 2.5 million clones, about 90% of them singletons. Sequenced input: naive CD4+ T cells from PBMCs. Noted subset: CD45RA+ positively selected. This sequence was found in a man aged 18 to 29 in good health. Some clones in this sample may be carry-over from other donors' samples.

The CDR3 sequence is CASSLGQGANTGELFF. The CDR3 DNA sequence: TGTGCCAGCAGCCTGGGACAGGGGGCGAACACCGGGGAGCTGTTTTTT. J is TRBJ2-2 and V is TRBV5-4, with TRBD1 matching 11 bases. This CDR3 contains 16 residues. Unmatched junction bases numbered 2, after V lost 4 bases and J lost 0 bases. The germline V gene has CDR1 SGHNT and CDR2 YYREEE (reference sequence).